What follows are 2 T cell receptor beta chains derived from one specimen sequenced in a study of T cells in women clearing cervical HPV infection. Libraries were prepared by immunoSEQ multiplex PCR; TCRdb keeps only in-frame clonotypes and omits some of them. The listing records fewer than 35,000 clones. Sequenced input: blood buffy coat. The origin of the receptors is a woman aged 18-69 years with a cervical HPV16 infection that either progressed to CIN3+ or cleared (not recorded which).

CDR3 amino acids: CASSESRASTDTQYF. The CDR3 DNA, read in part, is TGCGCCAGCAGTGAGTCGCGGGCTAGCACAGATACG. The V call is TRBV10-1, the J call TRBJ2-3, with D perhaps matching TRBD2 (5 bases). Read coverage stops 3 residues before the CDR3 terminus; the germline J gene supplies the remainder. Per germline, CDR1 WNHNN and CDR2 SYGVQD (reference sequence). V lost 0 bases and J 0 bases, leaving 7 bases between the germline ends. The CDR3 runs 15 residues.

A remark on this clone: The sequence runs out 3 residues before the end of the CDR3; the remainder is reconstructed from the germline J gene. The chain carries TRBV7-2 and TRBJ2-5, with D possibly matching TRBD2 (7 bases). Trimming took 4 bases from V and 5 from J, leaving 17 bases between them. Germline loops: CDR1 SGHTA, CDR2 FQGNSA. The CDR3 extends over 15 amino acids. Here the CDR3 reads CASSSWEGRGETQYF. CDR3 DNA (partial): TGTGCCAGCAGCTCCTGGGAGGGGAGGGGGGAGACC.